This TCR beta chain was identified during a study of T cell repertoires in cytomegalovirus infection (dated by TCRdb to between 2019 and 2020). Concerning the study at large: Donor HLA type was relevant to the analysis, as public TCR beta signatures indicated carriage of CMV infection together with the matching HLA type. General study outcomes and caveats: In both this cohort and an independent approximately 350-donor cohort, the cumulative frequency of public TCR beta family members distinguished carriers of CMV infection plus the relevant HLA type. In the ex vivo response, HLA-C-restricted CMV-specific TCR beta clonotypes were dominant, and in two of eight donors the single most frequent clonotype came from this HLA-C-restricted group.

The CDR3 numbers 13 residues from cysteine through phenylalanine. Only the CDR3 portion is preserved as DNA: 39 bases, with reading frame beginning at the first base. CDR1 and CDR2 were assigned from the germline V gene (reference sequence) as SEHNR and FQNEAQ. V loses 5 bases, J loses 6 bases, and the germline ends lie 14 bases apart. Sequenced on an Illumina HiSeq 1500. In-frame beta chains were kept once TCRdb had trimmed the public reads at Q25 with fastp and called clones with MiXCR. Every entry covers one CDR3 protein and lists the most common genes and DNA from its rows. The sample profile shows 250,000 to 300,000 distinct CDR3 sequences; roughly a quarter of them were found once. The ten largest account for over 11% of the sample. This clonotype was counted many times. The antigen it binds to is not known. Base-call qualities are not available, and no considerably larger clone is one nucleotide away.

Input material: PBMCs. In this chain, TRBV7-9 is recombined with TRBJ2-7; possibly the D gene is TRBD1, per 6 matching bases. This TCR was recovered from a human donor in good health (CMV status not recorded). Some clones in this sample may be carry-over from other donors' samples. The nucleotides read TGTGCCAGCAGCCAAAACACAGGGCGCGAGCAGTACTTC. It specifies CASSQNTGREQYF.